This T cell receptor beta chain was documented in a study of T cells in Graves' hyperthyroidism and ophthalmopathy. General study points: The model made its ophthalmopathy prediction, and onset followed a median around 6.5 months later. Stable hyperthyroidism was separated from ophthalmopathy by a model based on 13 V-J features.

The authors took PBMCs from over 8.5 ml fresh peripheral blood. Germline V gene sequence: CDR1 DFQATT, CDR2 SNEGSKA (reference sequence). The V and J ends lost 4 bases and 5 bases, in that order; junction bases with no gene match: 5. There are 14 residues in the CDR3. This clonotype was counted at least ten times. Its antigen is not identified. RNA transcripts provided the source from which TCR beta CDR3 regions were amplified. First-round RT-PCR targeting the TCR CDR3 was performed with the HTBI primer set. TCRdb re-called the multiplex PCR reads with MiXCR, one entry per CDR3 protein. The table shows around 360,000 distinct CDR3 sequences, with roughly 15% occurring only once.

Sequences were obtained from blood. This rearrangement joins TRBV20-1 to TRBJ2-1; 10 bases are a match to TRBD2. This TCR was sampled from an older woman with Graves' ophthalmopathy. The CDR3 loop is CSATSTSGNNEQFF. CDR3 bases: TGCAGTGCTACCAGTACTAGCGGGAACAATGAGCAGTTCTTC.